One and the same sample provided the 18 T cell receptor beta chains below, sequenced in a study of CD8 T cells in ankylosing spondylitis. MiXCR, run by TCRdb on the 5' RACE reads, gives a single entry per CDR3 protein. This sample has under 150,000 distinct CDR3 sequences, with over 7% found just once. The specimen sequenced was blood, either unsorted or a sorted T cell fraction (not recorded which). Receptors were obtained from a male donor with ankylosing spondylitis or in good health (not recorded which).

At least ten counts were recorded for this clonotype. V is TRBV20-1 and J is TRBJ2-3, with D possibly matching TRBD2 (5 bases). Trimming took 4 bases from V and 4 from J, leaving 18 bases between them. The CDR3 loop spans 15 amino acids. Germline lookup yields CDR1 DFQATT and CDR2 SNEGSKA (reference sequence). CDR3 region: CSATQPGSRADTQYF. The CDR3 nucleotides read TGCAGTGCTACCCAACCCGGGTCGAGGGCAGATACGCAGTATTTT.

The sample holds many counts of this clonotype. This chain uses TRBV7-2 with TRBJ2-7; D is undetermined. Looked up from germline, CDR1 is SGHTA and CDR2 is FQGNSA. The CDR3 loop spans 14 amino acids. V gave up 3 bases and J gave up 0 bases, with 9 bases separating them. The DNA for the CDR3 is TGTGCCAGCAGCTTCGGGTACAACTCCTACGAGCAGTACTTC. This codes for CASSFGYNSYEQYF.

This rearrangement joins TRBV20-1 to TRBJ2-3, with 8 nucleotides matching TRBD1. The CDR3 extends over 14 amino acids. The J segment lost 0 bases and the V segment lost 6 bases, leaving 5 bases of the junction unmatched. Germline lookup yields CDR1 DFQATT and CDR2 SNEGSKA (reference sequence). The CDR3 here is CSATDRESTDTQYF. CDR3 DNA sequence: TGCAGTGCAACGGACAGGGAGAGCACAGATACGCAGTATTTT.

This clonotype was observed at least ten times. The rearrangement uses TRBV28 and TRBJ2-3; 8 positions agree with TRBD2. From germline, CDR1 is MDHEN and CDR2 SYDVKM. V lost 2 bases and J lost 3; bases outside the gene matches: 7. This CDR3 is 16 amino acids long. The CDR3 protein is CASSLTGGALTDTQYF. Here the CDR3 DNA reads TGTGCCAGCAGTTTAACGGGAGGGGCCCTAACAGATACGCAGTATTTT. Complete variable domain (other parts from reference TRBV28 and TRBJ2-3): DVKVTQSSRYLVKRTGEKVFLECVQDMDHENMFWYRQDPGLGLRLIYFSYDVKMKEKGDIPEGYSVSREKKERFSLILESASTNQTSMYLCASSLTGGALTDTQYFGPGTRLTVL.

The table lists this clonotype with many counts. The chain employs TRBV6-6 and TRBJ1-1; the D is unclear. Looked up from germline, CDR1 is MNHNY and CDR2 is SVGAGI (reference sequence). V was cut by 6 bases and J by 1 base, with 6 bases left in between. CDR3 length: 12 amino acids. The CDR3 protein is CASRLPNTEAFF. The CDR3, as DNA: TGTGCCAGCAGGCTGCCGAACACTGAAGCTTTCTTT.

The chain links TRBV19 to TRBJ2-7; D ambiguous. The germline V and J ends were trimmed by 1 base and 0 bases, with 10 bases remaining between them. Germline V gene sequence: CDR1 LNHDA, CDR2 SQIVND (reference sequence). CDR3 length equals 15 residues. The CDR3 DNA follows: TGTGCCAGTAGTATAGGTGGTATTAGCTCCTACGAGCAGTACTTC. This sequence encodes CASSIGGISSYEQYF. The full variable domain, rest sourced from reference TRBV19 and TRBJ2-7, is DGGITQSPKYLFRKEGQNVTLSCEQNLNHDAMYWYRQDPGQGLRLIYYSQIVNDFQKGDIAEGYSVSREKKESFPLTVTSAQKNPTAFYLCASSIGGISSYEQYFGPGTRLTVT.

Many counts were recorded for this clonotype. V and J are TRBV5-1 and TRBJ2-7; D remains unclear. This CDR3 is 13 amino acids long. Germline lookup yields CDR1 SGHRS and CDR2 YFSETQ. Deletions cut 0 bases from V and 7 bases from J, with 11 bases between. The CDR3 is CASSLEVLREQYF. CDR3 DNA: TGCGCCAGCAGCTTGGAGGTACTTAGGGAGCAGTACTTC.

Concerning this clonotype itself: This sequence may be a read error, since a much larger clone differs from it by one base. The missing conserved phenylalanine or tryptophan at the end of this CDR3 makes a read error likely. As DNA, the CDR3 is TGTGCCAGCCTGGGCCCTGGAAGAGGAAAACTGTTTTAT. Protein sequence: CASLGPGRGKLFY. The chain carries TRBV28 and TRBJ1-4; the D is unclear. Trimming removed 8 bases at V and 10 bases at J, with 17 bases between. Germline V gene data show CDR1 as MDHEN and CDR2 as SYDVKM. The CDR3 loop spans 13 amino acids.

This clonotype was seen many times. J is TRBJ2-2 and V is TRBV11-2; TRBD1 agrees at 7 bases. V lost 4 bases to trimming and J lost 0 bases; unmatched junction nucleotides: 5. This CDR3 region has 16 residues. Germline V lookup: CDR1 SGHAT, CDR2 FQNNGV. CDR3 in amino acids: CASSSPGTANTGELFF. The CDR3 coding sequence is TGTGCCAGCAGCTCTCCCGGGACAGCGAACACCGGGGAGCTGTTTTTT. The full variable domain, in which reference TRBV11-2 and TRBJ2-2 provide the parts outside the CDR3, is EAGVAQSPRYKIIEKRQSVAFWCNPISGHATLYWYQQILGQGPKLLIQFQNNGVVDDSQLPKDRFSAERLKGVDSTLKIQPAKLEDSAVYLCASSSPGTANTGELFFGEGSRLTVL.

The chain employs TRBV7-8 and TRBJ1-4; no definite D call. Trimming left V 5 bases short and J 2 bases short, with 24 bases between. Germline V lookup: CDR1 SGHVS, CDR2 FQNEAQ. CDR3 length: 19 amino acids. The CDR3 loop reads CASSPGVLGIKLTNEKLFF. CDR3 nucleotides: TGTGCCAGCAGCCCTGGGGTCCTGGGGATTAAGCTCACTAATGAAAAACTGTTTTTT.

This clonotype showed up many times. This sequence joins TRBV20-1 and TRBJ1-6; maybe TRBD1 (6 bases). The CDR3 has 13 residues. The germline V gene has CDR1 DFQATT and CDR2 SNEGSKA (reference sequence). The V gene lost 3 bases and the J gene lost 10 bases, with 13 bases spanning the gap. The CDR3 nucleotides are TGCAGTGCTAGTGCGGGGGCCTACTCACCCCTCCACTTT. This codes for CSASAGAYSPLHF.

This clonotype was seen ten or more times. This chain connects TRBV20-1 to TRBJ2-3; no clear D gene. The CDR3 runs to 14 residues. The V end lost 1 base, the J end lost 4 bases, and 12 bases lay between the germline ends. Germline-derived CDR1 and CDR2 are DFQATT and SNEGSKA (reference sequence). CDR3 in amino acids: CSARVWLSADTQYF. DNA for the CDR3: TGCAGTGCTAGAGTGTGGCTATCGGCAGATACGCAGTATTTT.

This clonotype has ten or more counts. The genes are TRBV12-3 or TRBV12-4 and TRBJ2-5; 9 bases are a match to TRBD2. This CDR3 has 15 residues. V lost 3 bases to trimming and J lost 5 bases; unmatched junction nucleotides: 7. For the CDR3, the DNA is TGTGCCAGCAGTTTCATAGCGGGAGAGGTGGAGACCCAGTACTTC. As protein: CASSFIAGEVETQYF.

The V gene is TRBV14, the J gene TRBJ2-1; tentative D call: TRBD2 (5 bases). Trimming shortened V by 2 bases and J by 9 bases, and 8 bases separated the two germline ends. CDR1 and CDR2 (germline): SGHDN, FVKESK. The length of the CDR3 is 12 residues. The CDR3 is CASSQTSFEQFF. The CDR3 DNA reads as TGTGCCAGCAGCCAAACTAGTTTTGAGCAGTTCTTC.

This clonotype was recorded many times. This rearrangement joins TRBV5-1 to TRBJ2-3; TRBD2 agrees at 14 bases. Germline V gene data show CDR1 as SGHRS and CDR2 as YFSETQ. The CDR3 extends over 19 amino acids. The J segment lost 1 base and the V segment lost 3 bases, leaving 10 bases of the junction unmatched. CDR3 in DNA: TGCGCCAGCAGCTCCCGACCGGGACTAGCGGGAGACGGCACAGATACGCAGTATTTT. It codes for CASSSRPGLAGDGTDTQYF.

The chain couples TRBV20-1 to TRBJ2-7, with TRBD2 matching over 10 bases. There are 15 residues in the CDR3. Trimming took 3 bases from V and 0 from J; bases not matched to a gene: 5. Germline assignment: CDR1 DFQATT and CDR2 SNEGSKA (reference sequence). The CDR3 is CSASRLAGSSYEQYF. In nucleotides, the CDR3 is TGCAGTGCTAGTAGACTAGCGGGTTCCTCCTACGAGCAGTACTTC.

In this sample, this clonotype turned up many times. The V call is TRBV29-1, the J call TRBJ1-5; D is unclear. The V end lost 5 bases, the J end lost 4 bases, and 12 bases lay between the germline ends. This CDR3 has 13 residues. The V gene's germline CDR1 is SQVTM and CDR2 ANQGSEA. Here the CDR3 DNA reads TGCAGCGTTCAGAGGGCGGGGAATCAGCCCCAGCATTTT. As protein: CSVQRAGNQPQHF.

Many counts were recorded for this clonotype. V usage is TRBV4-1 and J usage is TRBJ2-5; unclear D gene. The CDR3 is 17 amino acids. V lost 1 base and J lost 2, with 17 bases in between. Germline CDR1 reads MGHRA; CDR2 reads YSYEKL. CDR3 amino acids: CASSQVVNARTQETQYF. The CDR3 region has the DNA TGCGCCAGCAGCCAAGTGGTTAATGCCAGAACACAAGAGACCCAGTACTTC.